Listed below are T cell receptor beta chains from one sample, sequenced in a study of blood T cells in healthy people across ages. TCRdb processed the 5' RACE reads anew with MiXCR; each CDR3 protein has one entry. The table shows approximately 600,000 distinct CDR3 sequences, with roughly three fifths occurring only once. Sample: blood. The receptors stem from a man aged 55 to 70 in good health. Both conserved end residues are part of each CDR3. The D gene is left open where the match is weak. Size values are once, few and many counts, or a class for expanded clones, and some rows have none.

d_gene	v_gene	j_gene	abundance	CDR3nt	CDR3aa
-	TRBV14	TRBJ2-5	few	TGTGCCAGCAGCCAAGATACCGCGCGAGTCATGGAGACCCAGTACTTC	CASSQDTARVMETQYF
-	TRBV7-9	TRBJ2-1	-	TGTGCCACGGGGAGTGAGCAGTTCTTC	CATGSEQFF
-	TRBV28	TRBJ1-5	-	TGTGCCAGCATTGGGTCTCACCAGCCCCAGCATTTT	CASIGSHQPQHF
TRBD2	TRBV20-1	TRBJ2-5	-	TGCAGTGGCATTCCGGGAGCGGGGTTAGAGACCCAGTACTTC	CSGIPGAGLETQYF
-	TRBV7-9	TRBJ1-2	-	TGTGCCAGCAGCTTCTCACAGGGTGGAGGCTACACCTTC	CASSFSQGGGYTF
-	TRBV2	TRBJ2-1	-	TGTGCCAGCAGCCGCGGGACCCGGGAGCAGTTCTTC	CASSRGTREQFF
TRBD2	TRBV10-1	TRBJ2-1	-	TGCGCCAGCAGCCAAGGACTAGCGGGGGCCCAAAAGTTCTTC	CASSQGLAGAQKFF
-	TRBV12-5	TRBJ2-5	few	TGTGCTAGTGGTAGACCCACCATCCAAGAGACCCAGTACTTC	CASGRPTIQETQYF
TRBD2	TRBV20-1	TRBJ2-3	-	TGCAGTGCTAGTGCGGGGGGGCCTAGCACAGATACGCAGTATTTT	CSASAGGPSTDTQYF
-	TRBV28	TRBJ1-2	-	TGTGCCAGCAGTCCCCCGGTCCCACGCTACGCGGATGGCTACACCTTC	CASSPPVPRYADGYTF
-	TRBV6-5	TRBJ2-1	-	TGTGCCAGCAGTTATTTTGGCACTCCCGGGCCTTACAATGAGCAGTTCTTC	CASSYFGTPGPYNEQFF
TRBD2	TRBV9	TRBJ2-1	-	TGTGCCAGCAGCGTAAGGACTAGTGGCTATGAGCAGTTCTTC	CASSVRTSGYEQFF
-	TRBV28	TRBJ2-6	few	TGTGCCAGCAGTTTATGGGTTGCCGGGGCCAACGTCCTGACTTTC	CASSLWVAGANVLTF
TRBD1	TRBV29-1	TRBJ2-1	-	TGCAGCGGCGGACAGGTTGCCTACAATGAGCAGTTCTTC	CSGGQVAYNEQFF
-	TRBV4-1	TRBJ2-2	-	TGCGCCAGCAGCCAGGTGGAAGGGGATTACACCGGGGAGCTGTTTTTT	CASSQVEGDYTGELFF
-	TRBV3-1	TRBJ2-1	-	TGTGCCAGCAGCCAAGATATTGGACTAGGGGGGTCCAATGAGCAGTTCTTC	CASSQDIGLGGSNEQFF
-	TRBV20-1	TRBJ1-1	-	TGCAGTGCTAGGTTCCCAGGGAGGGGCACTGAAGCTTTCTTT	CSARFPGRGTEAFF
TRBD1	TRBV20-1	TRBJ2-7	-	TGCAGTGCCTCCGGGACAGAAAGCTCCTACGAGCAGTACTTC	CSASGTESSYEQYF
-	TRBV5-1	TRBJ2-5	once	TGCGCCAGCAGCATGGAGCCGGGACGGCAGGAGACCCAGTACTTC	CASSMEPGRQETQYF
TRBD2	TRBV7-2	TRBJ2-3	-	TGTGCCAGTAAGCGGGGGGGATTTTCGGATACGCAGTATTTT	CASKRGGFSDTQYF
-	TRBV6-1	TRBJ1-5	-	TGTGCCAGCATCGAGGGAAGGGGCAATCAGCCCCAGCATTTT	CASIEGRGNQPQHF
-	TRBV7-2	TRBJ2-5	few	TGTGCCAGCGGTGGGGGGCCTCAAGAGACCCAGTACTTC	CASGGGPQETQYF
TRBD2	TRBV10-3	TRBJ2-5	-	TGTGCCATCAGCCCATCGAGCGGGGCAGCCTACGTGCAGTACTTC	CAISPSSGAAYVQYF
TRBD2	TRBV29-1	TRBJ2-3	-	TGCAGCGTCGATCGGACTAGCGGGGCGAGGACAGATACGCAGTATTTT	CSVDRTSGARTDTQYF
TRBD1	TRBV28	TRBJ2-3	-	TGTGCCAGCAGTTCCCCTCAGGGGGCGCGAGGGGATACGCAGTATTTT	CASSSPQGARGDTQYF
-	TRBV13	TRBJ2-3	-	TGTGCCAGCAGCCTCACAGGGTTTGGCACAGATACGCAGTATTTT	CASSLTGFGTDTQYF
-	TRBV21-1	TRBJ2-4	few	TGTGCCAGCAGCAGCCGGGTCAGGGGGGGATGGACGTTAGCCAAAAACATTCAGTACTTC	CASSSRVRGGWTLAKNIQYF
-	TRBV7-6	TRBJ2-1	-	TGTGCCAGCAGCCGGGGGCTCGGCTCCTACAATGAGCAGTTCTTC	CASSRGLGSYNEQFF
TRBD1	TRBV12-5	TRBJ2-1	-	TGTGCTAGTGGTTCCCCGGACAGGGGGGGTGGGTCCTACAATGAGCAGTTCTTC	CASGSPDRGGGSYNEQFF
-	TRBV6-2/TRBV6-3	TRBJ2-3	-	TGTGCCAGCAGTTACACGGGACTCCAGACAGATACGCAGTATTTT	CASSYTGLQTDTQYF
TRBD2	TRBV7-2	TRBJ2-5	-	TGTGCCAGCAGCCCCGTGGGGGGGGGACAAGAGACCCAGTACTTC	CASSPVGGGQETQYF
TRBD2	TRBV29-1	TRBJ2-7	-	TGCAGCGTTGGGACCGGGACTAGCGGGGGGTTGGTGCAGTACTTC	CSVGTGTSGGLVQYF
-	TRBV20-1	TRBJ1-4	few	TGCAGTGCTAGAGATGCAACTAATGAAAAACTGTTTTTT	CSARDATNEKLFF
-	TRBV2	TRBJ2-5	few	TGTGCCAGCGGGAGAGATCCGCAGGAGACCCAGTACTTC	CASGRDPQETQYF
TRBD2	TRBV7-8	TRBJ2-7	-	TGTGCCAGCAGCCCAGCGGGACTTGGATACGAGCAGTACTTC	CASSPAGLGYEQYF
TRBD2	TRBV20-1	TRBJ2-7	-	TGCAGTGCCATCCCTAGCGGGGGCTCCTACGAGCAGTACTTC	CSAIPSGGSYEQYF
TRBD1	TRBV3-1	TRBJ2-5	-	TGTGCCAGCAGCCAAGCCCGGGACAGGTCCTACAATGAGCAGTACTTC	CASSQARDRSYNEQYF